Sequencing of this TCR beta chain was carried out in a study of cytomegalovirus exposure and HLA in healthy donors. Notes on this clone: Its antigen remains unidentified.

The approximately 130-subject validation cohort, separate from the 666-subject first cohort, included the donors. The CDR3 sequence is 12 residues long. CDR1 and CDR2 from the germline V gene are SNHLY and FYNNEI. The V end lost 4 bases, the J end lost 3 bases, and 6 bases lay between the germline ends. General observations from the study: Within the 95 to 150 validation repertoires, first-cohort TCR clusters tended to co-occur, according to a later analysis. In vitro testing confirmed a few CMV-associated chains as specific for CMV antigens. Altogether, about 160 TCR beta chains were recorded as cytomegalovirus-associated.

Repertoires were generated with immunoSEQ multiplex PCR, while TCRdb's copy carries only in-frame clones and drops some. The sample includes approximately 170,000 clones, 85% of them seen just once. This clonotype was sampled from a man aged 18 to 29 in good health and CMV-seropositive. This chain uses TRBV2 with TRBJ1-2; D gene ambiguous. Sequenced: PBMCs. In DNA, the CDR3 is TGTGCCAGCAGTGCCCTCGACTATGGCTACACCTTC. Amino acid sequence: CASSALDYGYTF.